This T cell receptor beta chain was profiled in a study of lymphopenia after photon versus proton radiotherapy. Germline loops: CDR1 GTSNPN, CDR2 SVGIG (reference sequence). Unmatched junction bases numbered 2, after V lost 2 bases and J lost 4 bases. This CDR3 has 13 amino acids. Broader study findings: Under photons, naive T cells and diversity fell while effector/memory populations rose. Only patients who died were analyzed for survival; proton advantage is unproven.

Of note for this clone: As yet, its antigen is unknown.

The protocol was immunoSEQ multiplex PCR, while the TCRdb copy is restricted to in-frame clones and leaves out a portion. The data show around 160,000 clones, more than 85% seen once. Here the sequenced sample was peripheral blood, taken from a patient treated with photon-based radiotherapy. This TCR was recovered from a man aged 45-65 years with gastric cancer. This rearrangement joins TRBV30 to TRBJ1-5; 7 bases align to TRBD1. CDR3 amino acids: CAWSHRGNQPQHF. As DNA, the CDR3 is TGTGCCTGGAGTCACAGGGGAAATCAGCCCCAGCATTTT.